The 18 T cell receptor beta chains reported below all come from one sample, sequenced in a study of radiotherapy plus CTLA-4 blockade in lung cancer. Profiled with immunoSEQ multiplex PCR; TCRdb holds only in-frame clones, not every one. The sample yields roughly 92,000 clones, roughly 86% seen once. Here the sequenced sample was peripheral blood, taken from a patient treated with radiotherapy plus ipilimumab. These receptors all stem from a human donor with non-small cell lung cancer who had a partial response to radiotherapy plus ipilimumab.

The genes are TRBV4-2 and TRBJ2-2; D is unclear. CDR1 is LGHNA, CDR2 YNFKEQ, per germline. The V and J ends lost 0 bases and 6 bases respectively, with 14 bases between them. The CDR3 has 16 residues. CDR3 nucleotide sequence: TGTGCCAGCAGCCAAGATCTCGGGTATTTGGCCGGGGAGCTGTTTTTT. Its protein product is CASSQDLGYLAGELFF.

This chain joins TRBV5-6 and TRBJ2-5; the match to TRBD2 covers 8 bases. CDR3 length: 14 amino acids. V lost 3 bases to trimming and J lost 4 bases; unmatched junction nucleotides: 5. The germline gives CDR1 SGHDT, CDR2 YYEEEE. For the CDR3, the DNA is TGTGCCAGCAGCTCCGGGACTAGGCCAGAGACCCAGTACTTC. Translating gives CASSSGTRPETQYF.

The sample holds a few counts of this clone. The V and J genes are TRBV28 and TRBJ2-6; TRBD1 aligns across 9 bases. The ends lost 6 bases at V and 2 bases at J; junction bases unmatched: 17. The CDR3 sequence is 20 residues long. Germline V gene sequence: CDR1 MDHEN, CDR2 SYDVKM. The DNA for the CDR3 is TGTGCCAGCAGCCCCGGGACAGGGAAAGGGTTAAGGACTGGGGCCAACGTCCTGACTTTC. Amino acid sequence: CASSPGTGKGLRTGANVLTF.

Only one count was recorded for this clone. The rearrangement joins TRBV30 to TRBJ1-2; D call uncertain. The germline V gene encodes CDR1 GTSNPN and CDR2 SVGIG (reference sequence). This CDR3 is built from 12 residues. Trimming took off 5 bases at V and 3 bases at J, with 10 bases between the two ends. Written as DNA, the CDR3 is TGTGCCTGGTCCTCGGGGTACTATGGCTACACCTTC. Translating it yields CAWSSGYYGYTF. The full variable domain, with the rest looked up from reference TRBV30 and TRBJ1-2, is SQTIHQWPATLVQPVGSPLSLECTVEGTSNPNLYWYRQAAGRGLQLLFYSVGIGQISSEVPQNLSASRPQDRQFILSSKKLLLSDSGFYLCAWSSGYYGYTFGSGTRLTVV.

V usage is TRBV28 and J usage is TRBJ1-2; 8 bases map to TRBD1. In germline, CDR1 is MDHEN, CDR2 SYDVKM. CDR3 length: 13 residues. V dropped 5 bases and J dropped 5; count of bases not matched to a gene: 4. CDR3 in DNA: TGTGCCAGCAGTATCCGGACAGGGTATGGCTACACCTTC. This gives the protein CASSIRTGYGYTF.

The chain couples TRBV19 to TRBJ2-1; 10 bases match TRBD2. This CDR3 region has 18 residues. J lost 0 bases, V lost 1 base, and 6 bases had no gene match. Per the germline V gene, CDR1 is LNHDA and CDR2 is SQIVND (reference sequence). The CDR3 coding sequence is TGTGCCAGTAGTATAGGGCTAGCGGGAGTGGGCTCCTACAATGAGCAGTTCTTC. This translates into CASSIGLAGVGSYNEQFF. The variable domain in full, with the rest retrieved from reference TRBV19 and TRBJ2-1, is DGGITQSPKYLFRKEGQNVTLSCEQNLNHDAMYWYRQDPGQGLRLIYYSQIVNDFQKGDIAEGYSVSREKKESFPLTVTSAQKNPTAFYLCASSIGLAGVGSYNEQFFGPGTRLTVL.

This clone was found a few times. This chain uses TRBV6-4 with TRBJ2-1; 10 bases fit TRBD1. The CDR3 has 17 residues. J lost 6 bases, V lost 0 bases, and 8 bases had no gene match. From germline, CDR1 is MRHNA and CDR2 SNTAGT. The CDR3 here is CASSDSAADRGINEQFF. DNA for the CDR3: TGTGCCAGCAGTGACTCGGCGGCGGACAGGGGGATCAATGAGCAGTTCTTC.

This chain joins TRBV27 and TRBJ2-1; 9 bases agree with TRBD1. There are 17 residues in the CDR3. Germline V gene data show CDR1 as MNHEY and CDR2 as SMNVEV (reference sequence). Unmatched junction bases numbered 14, after V lost 3 bases and J lost 8 bases. The DNA for the CDR3 is TGTGCCAGCAGTTTTGGGACGGGACAGGGAATCCAACATGAGCAGTTCTTC. This gives the protein CASSFGTGQGIQHEQFF.

The chain is built from TRBV7-9 and TRBJ2-3; D not certain. The germline CDR1 and CDR2 sequences are SEHNR and FQNEAQ (reference sequence). Trimming stripped 2 bases from V and 5 bases from J, with 8 bases between. This CDR3 has 13 amino acids. Written as DNA, the CDR3 is TGTGCCAGCAGCTTACCCCCCCTAGATACGCAGTATTTT. Translated, it gives CASSLPPLDTQYF.

The chain employs TRBV27 and TRBJ2-7, with 12 bases matching TRBD2. This CDR3 has 19 residues. V lost 5 bases, J lost 3 bases, and 17 bases stayed unmatched. Germline V lookup: CDR1 MNHEY, CDR2 SMNVEV (reference sequence). The CDR3 protein is CASSPARGLLAGGRYEQYV. CDR3 nucleotide sequence: TGTGCCAGCAGTCCCGCCCGTGGGTTACTAGCGGGAGGACGCTACGAGCAGTACGTC.

This clone was seen only a few times. The chain is built from TRBV28 and TRBJ2-7; 10 nucleotides align to TRBD2. Per the germline V gene, CDR1 is MDHEN and CDR2 is SYDVKM. V shed 8 bases and J 2 bases; nucleotides not matched to a gene: 6. This CDR3 contains 14 residues. CDR3 sequence: CASRAGGVTYEQYF. In DNA, the CDR3 is TGTGCCAGCCGAGCGGGGGGGGTAACCTACGAGCAGTACTTC.

The V gene is TRBV23-1, the J gene TRBJ2-7, with 7 bases that match TRBD1. TRBV23-1 is placed among ORFs of uncertain function. This CDR3 is built from 14 residues. After removal of 8 bases from V and 3 bases from J, the junction contained 10 bases not matched to a gene. CDR3 sequence reads: CASPKTGQHYEQYF. The CDR3 DNA reads TGCGCCAGCCCTAAGACGGGACAGCACTACGAGCAGTACTTC.

The chain couples TRBV6-1 to TRBJ2-3; a possible D gene is TRBD1 (5 bases). The CDR3 spans 14 residues. The V and J ends lost 4 bases and 2 bases respectively, with 10 bases between them. Germline V lookup: CDR1 MNHNS, CDR2 SASEGT. The CDR3 sequence is CASSAPTATDTQYF. CDR3 nucleotides: TGTGCCAGCAGTGCCCCGACAGCCACAGATACGCAGTATTTT.

V gene TRBV11-2 combines with J gene TRBJ1-5, with TRBD1 as a possible D gene (6 bases). Trimming left V 5 bases short and J 5 bases short, with 19 bases between. The germline V gene encodes CDR1 SGHAT and CDR2 FQNNGV. The CDR3 spans 16 residues. The CDR3 nucleotides read TGTGCCAGCAGCCCCCTGACAGGAATGGTCGATCAGCCCCAGCATTTT. Translating it yields CASSPLTGMVDQPQHF.

This clone was found once. The chain uses TRBV2 and TRBJ1-2; 7 bases are shared with TRBD1. V was clipped by 7 bases and J by 2 bases; unmatched bases: 7. The CDR3 contains 14 residues. Germline CDR1 and CDR2: SNHLY and FYNNEI. The CDR3 nucleotides are TGTGCCAGCACGTGGGTACAGGGGAACTATGGCTACACCTTC. The encoded protein is CASTWVQGNYGYTF.

This clone was observed a single time. The chain combines TRBV4-3 with TRBJ1-1; D is ambiguous. The length of the CDR3 is 12 residues. Trimming took 4 bases from V and 0 from J, leaving 3 bases between them. Germline V gene sequence: CDR1 LGHNA, CDR2 YSLEER. The CDR3 reads CASSPMNTEAFF. In DNA, the CDR3 is TGCGCCAGCAGCCCCATGAACACTGAAGCTTTCTTT.

The genes are TRBV15 and TRBJ2-1; D not resolved. The CDR3 sequence is 13 residues long. V was pared by 0 bases and J by 7 bases, with 7 bases between. Looked up from germline, CDR1 is LNHNV and CDR2 is YYDKDF (reference sequence). CDR3 sequence (DNA): TGTGCCACCAGCAGAGATTCTAAGAATGAGCAGTTCTTC. It codes for CATSRDSKNEQFF.

The chain couples TRBV7-9 to TRBJ2-3; 11 nucleotides agree with TRBD2. The CDR3 contains 14 residues. V shed 7 bases, J shed 5 bases, and the junction held 5 bases outside the gene matches. Germline-derived CDR1 and CDR2 are SEHNR and FQNEAQ (reference sequence). The CDR3 DNA follows: TGTGCCAGCAACCTAGCGGGAGGAGTAGATACGCAGTATTTT. This sequence encodes CASNLAGGVDTQYF.